Presented here are 21 T cell receptor beta chains from one specimen sequenced in a study of response to subunit inactivated influenza vaccine. TCRdb analysed the RT-PCR reads with MiXCR anew, one entry per CDR3 protein. The sample includes almost 600,000 distinct CDR3 sequences, 14% of them seen just once. The material was PBMCs from blood, obtained about 13 days after vaccination. The receptors were gathered from a man aged 50-60 years who received an inactivated influenza vaccine.

This clonotype was counted a few times. The chain employs TRBV10-3 and TRBJ1-1, with a tentative D call TRBD1 (6 bases). Deletions cut 6 bases from V and 1 base from J, with 9 bases between. CDR1 and CDR2 from the germline V gene are ENHRY and SYGVKD. The CDR3 loop spans 13 amino acids. CDR3 sequence reads: CAIRETGNTEAFF. The CDR3 DNA reads as TGTGCCATCAGAGAGACAGGGAACACTGAAGCTTTCTTT.

This sequence joins TRBV6-1 and TRBJ2-2, with 7 nucleotides matching TRBD1. The CDR3 covers 15 residues. The V segment lost 5 bases and the J segment 3 bases; nucleotides outside the gene matches: 6. The germline gives CDR1 MNHNS, CDR2 SASEGT. CDR3 in DNA: TGTGCCAGCAGTATAGACCAGGGGGACACCGGGGAGCTGTTTTTT. Protein: CASSIDQGDTGELFF.

This chain connects TRBV12-3 or TRBV12-4 to TRBJ1-1; 7 nucleotides line up with TRBD1. The CDR3 is 12 residues long. V was pared by 4 bases and J by 8 bases, with 4 bases of the junction left unmatched. The CDR3 DNA sequence: TGTGCCAGCAGTTCCTCAGGGGGAGAAGCTTTCTTT. This codes for CASSSSGGEAFF.

There are many counts of this clonotype. V gene TRBV10-3 combines with J gene TRBJ2-7; D is possibly TRBD1 (7 bases). V lost 2 bases, J lost 5 bases, and 10 bases lay in between. The CDR3 covers 13 residues. CDR1 and CDR2 from the germline V gene are ENHRY and SYGVKD. The CDR3 sequence is CAISEPGGNEQYF. DNA for the CDR3: TGTGCCATCAGTGAGCCAGGGGGGAACGAGCAGTACTTC.

This sequence joins TRBV25-1 and TRBJ1-2; D call uncertain. Germline values: CDR1 MGHDK, CDR2 SYGVNS. The CDR3 length is 15 residues. V was shortened by 7 bases and J by 3 bases, with 18 bases between the two germline ends. The CDR3 spells CASTRVVTADYGYTF. Here the CDR3 DNA reads TGTGCCAGCACGAGGGTAGTTACAGCCGACTATGGCTACACCTTC.

A few counts support this clonotype. This chain connects TRBV23-1 to TRBJ2-7; maybe TRBD1 (8 bases). TRBV23-1 is given ORF status, its function remaining uncertain. Trimming removed 5 bases at V and 4 bases at J, with 21 bases between. The CDR3 contains 16 residues. The CDR3 sequence is CASSTPLDRGLYEQYF. The CDR3 bases are TGCGCCAGCAGTACCCCCCTTGACAGGGGACTATACGAGCAGTACTTC.

This clonotype turned up a few times. The chain combines TRBV5-1 with TRBJ2-7, with TRBD2 matching 12 bases. Per the germline V gene, CDR1 is SGHRS and CDR2 is YFSETQ. V shed 7 bases and J 2 bases; nucleotides not matched to a gene: 7. The CDR3 runs to 15 residues. CDR3 residues: CASRLTSGGTYEQYF. CDR3 DNA: TGCGCCAGCCGTCTGACTAGCGGGGGTACCTACGAGCAGTACTTC.

The chain joins TRBV29-1 to TRBJ1-1, with 7 positions matching TRBD1. The CDR3 is 12 residues long. V lost 5 bases, J lost 7 bases, and 7 bases stayed unmatched. Germline V gene sequence: CDR1 SQVTM, CDR2 ANQGSEA. The CDR3 protein is CSVPGGYVEAFF. The CDR3 DNA follows: TGCAGCGTTCCAGGGGGTTATGTTGAAGCTTTCTTT. The whole variable domain, remainder taken from reference TRBV29-1 and TRBJ1-1, is SAVISQKPSRDICQRGTSLTIQCQVDSQVTMMFWYRQQPGQSLTLIATANQGSEATYESGFVIDKFPISRPNLTFSTLTVSNMSPEDSSIYLCSVPGGYVEAFFGQGTRLTVV.

Concerning this clonotype: Compared with germline, one end of the junction differs, possibly owing to a read error. The chain has TRBV5-6 and TRBJ2-3; no definite D call. Germline V gene data show CDR1 as SGHDT and CDR2 as YYEEEE. The CDR3 consists of 14 residues. The CDR3: CASRLVEGTDTQYF. The CDR3 coding sequence is TGTGCCAGCAGGTTGGTAGAGGGCACAGATACGCAGTATTTT. Full variable domain (missing parts from reference TRBV5-6 and TRBJ2-3): DAGVTQSPTHLIKTRGQQVTLRCSPKSGHDTVSWYQQALGQGPQFIFQYYEEEERQRGNFPDRFSGHQFPNYSSELNVNALLLGDSALYLCASRLVEGTDTQYFGPGTRLTVL.

This clonotype has just a few counts. Being one base from a much bigger clone, this may be a read error. The genes are TRBV2 and TRBJ2-5; D not certain. V lost 3 bases to trimming and J lost 5 bases, with 4 bases between them. From germline, CDR1 is SNHLY and CDR2 FYNNEI. The CDR3 consists of 11 residues. CDR3 sequence reads: CASSDWETQYF. The CDR3 nucleotides read TGTGCCAGCAGTGATTGGGAGACCCAGTACTTC.

This clonotype was seen more than once but under ten times. The chain couples TRBV6-2 or TRBV6-3 to TRBJ2-1; 8 bases are shared with TRBD2. This CDR3 has 17 residues. The V gene end was trimmed by 4 bases and the J gene end by 0 bases; junction bases not matched to a gene: 8. Germline CDR1 reads MNHEY; CDR2 reads SVGEGT. The CDR3 region is CASSFRGGRGSYNEQFF. DNA of the CDR3: TGTGCCAGCAGTTTTCGGGGGGGCCGTGGCTCCTACAATGAGCAGTTCTTC.

The rearrangement uses TRBV12-3 or TRBV12-4 and TRBJ2-5; TRBD1 aligns across 10 bases. V was clipped by 3 bases and J by 5 bases; unmatched bases: 3. The CDR3 is 14 residues long. DNA of the CDR3: TGTGCCAGCAGTTTGGGACAGGGGTACGAGACCCAGTACTTC. This encodes CASSLGQGYETQYF.

This clonotype appeared a few times. The chain couples TRBV10-3 to TRBJ2-1; TRBD2 is a possible D gene (5 bases). Germline V lookup: CDR1 ENHRY, CDR2 SYGVKD. V was cut by 5 bases and J by 5 bases, with 13 bases left in between. The CDR3 has 14 amino acids. For the CDR3, the DNA is TGTGCCATCAGTCGCCGGGATTTCGACAATGAGCAGTTCTTC. It specifies CAISRRDFDNEQFF.

The chain links TRBV20-1 to TRBJ1-1; 7 bases line up with TRBD1. CDR3 size: 13 residues. V lost 0 bases, J lost 10 bases, and 8 bases stayed unmatched. Germline lookup yields CDR1 DFQATT and CDR2 SNEGSKA (reference sequence). CDR3 DNA sequence: TGCAGTGCTAGAGAGCATCAGGGGGTCGGAGCTTTCTTT. The encoded protein is CSAREHQGVGAFF.

This clonotype has more than one count but fewer than ten. This chain connects TRBV6-2 or TRBV6-3 to TRBJ2-3, with D maybe TRBD2 (6 bases). This CDR3 is 15 amino acids long. Trimming left V 4 bases short and J 1 base short, with 12 bases between. Per the germline V gene, CDR1 is MNHEY and CDR2 is SVGEGT. In DNA, the CDR3 is TGTGCCAGCAGTTTTTCGGGAGTAGGCACAGATACGCAGTATTTT. Translated, it gives CASSFSGVGTDTQYF.

This clonotype has more than one count but fewer than ten. J is TRBJ2-4 and V is TRBV12-3 or TRBV12-4, with D perhaps matching TRBD1 or TRBD2 (5 bases each). The CDR3 sequence is 16 residues long. Trimming took off 7 bases at V and 1 base at J, with 17 bases between the two ends. The CDR3 is CASILTGGAAKNIQYF. The CDR3 region has the DNA TGTGCCAGCATTTTGACTGGGGGTGCGGCCAAAAACATTCAGTACTTC.

This clonotype was counted a few times. This rearrangement joins TRBV5-1 to TRBJ1-6; D is ambiguous. The V end was cut by 0 bases, the J end by 5 bases, with 9 bases between. Germline V lookup: CDR1 SGHRS, CDR2 YFSETQ. CDR3 size: 15 residues. In DNA form, the CDR3 reads TGCGCCAGCAGCTTGGCGAACGGGGATAATTCACCCCTCCACTTT. Translating it yields CASSLANGDNSPLHF.

The V gene is TRBV5-1, the J gene TRBJ2-5; D perhaps matches TRBD2 (5 bases). CDR3 size: 15 residues. Per germline, CDR1 SGHRS and CDR2 YFSETQ. V lost 4 bases and J lost 5, with 18 bases in between. CDR3 protein: CASSKSGYGGETQYF. Written as DNA, the CDR3 is TGCGCCAGCAGCAAATCGGGATACGGTGGGGAGACCCAGTACTTC.

The chain joins TRBV10-3 to TRBJ2-1; TRBD1 is a possible D gene (5 bases). Germline values: CDR1 ENHRY, CDR2 SYGVKD. V lost 6 bases and J lost 4, with 13 bases in between. The CDR3 runs 14 residues. The CDR3 sequence: CAIRRDSFYNEQFF. As DNA, the CDR3 is TGTGCCATCAGAAGAGACAGTTTTTACAATGAGCAGTTCTTC.

This clonotype was counted a few times. The rearrangement links TRBV28 to TRBJ1-6, with unresolved D. V was clipped by 6 bases and J by 6 bases, with 9 bases between them. Germline lookup yields CDR1 MDHEN and CDR2 SYDVKM. This CDR3 is built from 13 residues. The CDR3 loop reads CASRDGVNSPLHF. As DNA, the CDR3 is TGTGCCAGCAGGGACGGCGTTAATTCACCCCTCCACTTT.

This clonotype came up a few times. The V gene is TRBV7-2, the J gene TRBJ2-1; D unclear. Germline CDR1 SGHTA, CDR2 FQGNSA. CDR3 size: 12 residues. The V and J ends lost 4 bases and 12 bases respectively, with 13 bases between them. The CDR3 is CASSYMASRQFF. CDR3 coding DNA: TGTGCCAGCAGCTATATGGCCAGCCGGCAGTTCTTC. The entire variable domain, with the rest obtained from reference TRBV7-2 and TRBJ2-1, is as follows: GAGVSQSPSNKVTEKGKDVELRCDPISGHTALYWYRQSLGQGLEFLIYFQGNSAPDKSGLPSDRFSAERTGGSVSTLTIQRTQQEDSAVYLCASSYMASRQFFGPGTRLTVL.